A single sample gave rise to the 19 T cell receptor beta chains below, sequenced in a study of blood T cell repertoires in COVID-19. The table came from immunoSEQ multiplex PCR; TCRdb's copy has only in-frame clones and leaves some out. The data contain roughly 150,000 clones, 85% of them seen just once; the ten biggest clones take up approximately 8.1%. The sequencing input was peripheral blood. These receptors were collected from an elderly woman with COVID-19, enrolled during active disease.

This clone was seen a single time. The chain joins TRBV12-5 to TRBJ2-3, with D tentatively TRBD2 (6 bases). The V end lost 3 bases, the J end lost 3 bases, and 10 bases lay between the germline ends. The CDR3 length is 14 residues. Looked up from germline, CDR1 is LGHNT and CDR2 is FRNRAP. CDR3 in amino acids: CASGLGGVTDTQYF. CDR3 sequence (DNA): TGTGCTAGTGGTTTAGGAGGGGTAACAGATACGCAGTATTTT. Full variable domain (missing parts from reference TRBV12-5 and TRBJ2-3): DARVTQTPRHKVTEMGQEVTMRCQPILGHNTVFWYRQTMMQGLELLAYFRNRAPLDDSGMPKDRFSAEMPDATLATLKIQPSEPRDSAVYFCASGLGGVTDTQYFGPGTRLTVL.

The chain has TRBV9 and TRBJ2-1; D possibly corresponds to TRBD2 (6 bases). Trimming removed 0 bases at V and 5 bases at J, with 12 bases between. The CDR3 is made up of 15 amino acids. Germline loops: CDR1 SGDLS, CDR2 YYNGEE. The CDR3 DNA reads TGTGCCAGCAGCGTAGCCCAGCGGGCGGACAATGAGCAGTTCTTC. Amino acid sequence: CASSVAQRADNEQFF.

In its sample, this clone was seen once. The chain couples TRBV2 to TRBJ2-2; perhaps TRBD1 as D (6 bases). V lost 6 bases, J lost 4 bases, and 12 bases lay in between. CDR1 SNHLY and CDR2 FYNNEI come from the germline V gene. CDR3 size: 14 residues. In DNA, the CDR3 is TGTGCCAGCAGAACAGGGTACGGCACCGGGGAGCTGTTTTTT. It is translated as CASRTGYGTGELFF.

This sequence joins TRBV3-1 (or the pseudogene TRBV3-2) and TRBJ1-2; the match to TRBD1 covers 9 bases. J gave up 9 bases and V 1 base, and 6 bases lay outside the gene matches. Germline V lookup: CDR1 LGHDT, CDR2 YNNKEL (reference sequence). This CDR3 comprises 14 residues. CDR3 protein: CASSQAGQGTSYTF. The CDR3 nucleotides read TGTGCCAGCAGCCAAGCCGGACAGGGGACAAGCTACACCTTC.

The CDR3 DNA reads TGCGCCAGCAGCCAATTTCAGGGGGGTGGCAATCAGCCCCAGCATTTT. This encodes CASSQFQGGGNQPQHF. The chain has TRBV4-1 and TRBJ1-5; 7 bases align to TRBD1. The junction had 6 bases not matched to a gene; V was cut back by 2 bases and J by 2 bases. CDR1 and CDR2 from the germline V gene are MGHRA and YSYEKL. CDR3 length equals 16 residues.

This clone was counted once. V gene TRBV5-1 combines with J gene TRBJ2-7; D might be TRBD2 (5 bases). Trimming pared 1 base from V and 5 bases from J, leaving 13 bases between. This CDR3 is 14 amino acids long. Germline V gene sequence: CDR1 SGHRS, CDR2 YFSETQ. The CDR3 region is CASSLNPTGNEQYF. In DNA, the CDR3 is TGCGCCAGCAGCTTGAACCCTACGGGGAACGAGCAGTACTTC.

The table lists this clone with a few counts. V is TRBV12-3 or TRBV12-4 and J is TRBJ2-7; D is uncertain. This CDR3 has 11 amino acids. V gave up 5 bases and J gave up 3 bases, with 5 bases separating them. For the CDR3, the DNA is TGTGCCAGCAGTCAGTTCTACGAGCAGTACTTC. It is translated as CASSQFYEQYF.

The chain combines TRBV3-1 (or the pseudogene TRBV3-2) with TRBJ2-3; unclear D gene. V was trimmed by 4 bases and J by 4 bases, leaving 9 bases between them. Germline assignment: CDR1 LGHDT and CDR2 YNNKEL (reference sequence). This CDR3 comprises 13 residues. This CDR3 is CASSLPPADTQYF. The CDR3 DNA follows: TGTGCCAGCAGCCTCCCCCCCGCAGATACGCAGTATTTT.

The rearrangement links TRBV18 to TRBJ2-1; 11 bases map to TRBD2. The germline V gene encodes CDR1 KGHSH and CDR2 LQKENI. Germline trimming cut 4 bases from V and 7 bases from J; bases unmatched to any gene: 6. The CDR3 has 15 amino acids. Here the CDR3 DNA reads TGTGCCAGCTCACTGGGGACTAGCGGTTCAAATGAGCAGTTCTTC. Encoded protein: CASSLGTSGSNEQFF.

This chain joins TRBV18 and TRBJ2-7; 9 bases match TRBD2. Germline CDR1 is KGHSH and CDR2 is LQKENI. V trimming: 5 bases; J trimming: 6 bases; junction bases outside the gene matches: 5. The CDR3 length is 13 residues. In nucleotides, the CDR3 is TGTGCCAGCTCAAGTAGCGGGAGAAGCGAGCAGTACTTC. It codes for CASSSSGRSEQYF.

The chain employs TRBV3-1 (or the pseudogene TRBV3-2) and TRBJ1-4; 9 nucleotides agree with TRBD1. This CDR3 has 15 amino acids. Germline V gene lookup returns CDR1 LGHDT and CDR2 YNNKEL (reference sequence). The trim removed 1 base at V and 10 bases at J, leaving 7 bases unmatched. The CDR3 sequence is CASSQAGQGLVKLFF. CDR3 DNA sequence: TGTGCCAGCAGCCAAGCGGGACAGGGTTTGGTAAAACTGTTTTTT.

This clone was detected once. The chain employs TRBV6-6 and TRBJ1-4, with D perhaps matching TRBD1 (5 bases). The CDR3 is made up of 15 amino acids. V lost 6 bases and J 2 bases, leaving 13 bases between the germline ends. Germline assignment: CDR1 MNHNY and CDR2 SVGAGI (reference sequence). In DNA, the CDR3 is TGTGCCAGCAGAGTGGGGGGATGGACTAATGAAAAACTGTTTTTT. Protein: CASRVGGWTNEKLFF.

The chain has TRBV5-1 and TRBJ2-2; TRBD2 matches 10 bases. From germline, CDR1 is SGHRS and CDR2 YFSETQ. This CDR3 comprises 17 residues. Trimming at V came to 5 bases and at J to 3 bases, leaving 10 bases not matched to a gene. The CDR3 sequence: CASRVSLAGAYTGELFF. In DNA, the CDR3 is TGCGCCAGCAGAGTTAGCCTAGCGGGGGCGTACACCGGGGAGCTGTTTTTT.

The chain recombines TRBV18 with TRBJ1-1; D call uncertain. The CDR3 covers 15 residues. Trimming pared 5 bases from V and 1 base from J, leaving 14 bases between. Germline assignment: CDR1 KGHSH and CDR2 LQKENI. CDR3 nucleotide sequence: TGTGCCAGCTCAGAATACCGTCAGGAGAACACTGAAGCTTTCTTT. Its protein is CASSEYRQENTEAFF.

The DNA for the CDR3 is TGTGCCAGTAGTAGGGGCGGGGGAAGCAATCAGCCCCAGCATTTT. Protein: CASSRGGGSNQPQHF. The chain joins TRBV19 to TRBJ1-5, with D maybe TRBD1 (5 bases). V shed 4 bases and J shed 1 base, with 11 bases lying between them. Per the germline V gene, CDR1 is LNHDA and CDR2 is SQIVND (reference sequence). This CDR3 comprises 15 residues.

The chain carries TRBV5-1 and TRBJ1-5, with 8 bases aligning to TRBD1. Trimming cost V 4 bases and J 2 bases; bases outside gene matches: 5. This CDR3 contains 15 residues. From germline, CDR1 is SGHRS and CDR2 YFSETQ. The DNA for the CDR3 is TGCGCCAGCAGCCCCGGACAGGGAGGCAATCAGCCCCAGCATTTT. It is translated as CASSPGQGGNQPQHF.

This chain uses TRBV24-1 with TRBJ2-5; perhaps TRBD1 as D (6 bases). The CDR3 runs 15 residues. V lost 4 bases and J lost 4, with 15 bases in between. CDR1 is KGHDR, CDR2 SFDVKD, per germline. CDR3 amino acids: CATSDPGGGAETQYF. The CDR3 region has the DNA TGTGCCACCAGTGACCCAGGTGGGGGCGCAGAGACCCAGTACTTC.

This chain links TRBV19 with TRBJ1-1; D is possibly TRBD1 (6 bases). Germline V gives CDR1 LNHDA, CDR2 SQIVND (reference sequence). Trimming left V 4 bases short and J 3 bases short, with 15 bases between. The CDR3 has 15 amino acids. The CDR3 reads CASSRSDRYYTEAFF. CDR3 coding DNA: TGTGCCAGTAGTAGAAGTGACAGGTACTACACTGAAGCTTTCTTT.

The V call is TRBV5-1, the J call TRBJ2-2; D possibly corresponds to TRBD1 (5 bases). The germline V gene has CDR1 SGHRS and CDR2 YFSETQ. With 4 bases removed from V and 0 bases from J, the gap between germline ends came to 16 bases. The CDR3 runs 17 residues. In DNA form, the CDR3 reads TGCGCCAGCAGCCTACGCACCACAGGCGCGAACACCGGGGAGCTGTTTTTT. It translates to CASSLRTTGANTGELFF.